These 19 T cell receptor beta chains were sequenced from one sample in a study of T cell changes during pregnancy in multiple sclerosis. Sequencing was performed with immunoSEQ multiplex PCR; in TCRdb, only in-frame clones are kept and a portion is missing. The sample consists of tens of thousands of clones, around 94% of them appearing once. The material was CD4+ T cells from peripheral blood mononuclear cells, obtained in the third trimester of pregnancy. These receptors originate from a female donor with multiple sclerosis, enrolled in a pregnancy study.

The CDR3 coding sequence is TGTGCCAGCAGCCCCACAGGCTACGACACTGAAGCTTTCTTT. Amino acid sequence: CASSPTGYDTEAFF. The chain recombines TRBV7-3 with TRBJ1-1; possibly TRBD1 for D (5 bases). There are 14 residues in the CDR3. V lost 5 bases, J lost 3 bases, and 13 bases lay in between. The V gene's germline CDR1 is SGHTA and CDR2 FQGTGA.

This clone was observed once. The chain joins TRBV6-5 to TRBJ2-5; TRBD1 matches 9 bases. Germline V gives CDR1 MNHEY, CDR2 SVGAGI. This CDR3 contains 13 residues. Trimming removed 7 bases from V and 5 bases from J; junction bases left unmatched: 5. The CDR3 region is CASNRDRAETQYF. The CDR3 nucleotides are TGTGCCAGCAATAGGGACAGGGCCGAGACCCAGTACTTC.

CDR3 coding DNA: TGTGCCAGCATTTTTAGCGGGGGGCCTCGCAGTACGCAGTATTTT. This codes for CASIFSGGPRSTQYF. The rearrangement joins TRBV6-1 to TRBJ2-3; 10 nucleotides line up with TRBD2. The CDR3 contains 15 residues. The V and J ends lost 7 bases and 8 bases, in that order; junction bases with no gene match: 12. Germline assignment: CDR1 MNHNS and CDR2 SASEGT.

The rearrangement uses TRBV19 and TRBJ2-1; 11 nucleotides align to TRBD2. CDR3 length equals 15 residues. With 7 bases clipped from V and 2 bases from J, the junction kept 4 bases outside the gene matches. Germline V gene data show CDR1 as LNHDA and CDR2 as SQIVND (reference sequence). The CDR3 region is CASTGGLAAYNEQFF. In DNA form, the CDR3 reads TGTGCCAGTACCGGGGGACTAGCGGCCTACAATGAGCAGTTCTTC.

As DNA, the CDR3 is TGTGCCAGCAGGGGCAGAAACTACGAGCAGTACTTC. Protein: CASRGRNYEQYF. The chain uses TRBV6-5 and TRBJ2-7; no definite D call. The CDR3 consists of 12 residues. Trimming stripped 6 bases from V and 3 bases from J, with 9 bases between. Germline CDR1 and CDR2: MNHEY and SVGAGI.

This clone was found once. The V and J genes are TRBV10-3 and TRBJ1-5; 9 bases agree with TRBD1. The germline gives CDR1 ENHRY, CDR2 SYGVKD. The V segment lost 2 bases and the J segment 4 bases; nucleotides outside the gene matches: 0. The CDR3 totals 14 residues. The CDR3 DNA is TGTGCCATCAGTGAGGACAGGGGGAATCAGCCCCAGCATTTT. Its translation: CAISEDRGNQPQHF.

This chain connects TRBV7-9 to TRBJ1-4; D unresolved. V was shortened by 1 base and J by 6 bases, with 9 bases between the two germline ends. Germline V gene lookup returns CDR1 SEHNR and CDR2 FQNEAQ (reference sequence). The CDR3 is 14 residues long. CDR3 DNA sequence: TGTGCCAGCAGCTTAGAGGAGGCTGATGAAAAACTGTTTTTT. It encodes CASSLEEADEKLFF.

The CDR3: CASSLGGTGGRYGYTF. The CDR3 coding sequence is TGTGCCAGCAGCTTGGGCGGGACAGGGGGCAGGTATGGCTACACCTTC. The chain combines TRBV5-6 with TRBJ1-2; 12 nucleotides line up with TRBD1. This CDR3 spans 16 amino acids. Trimming removed 0 bases from V and 5 bases from J; junction bases left unmatched: 5. CDR1 is SGHDT and CDR2 is YYEEEE in the germline V gene.

The chain has TRBV19 and TRBJ1-2; D is perhaps TRBD1 (5 bases). This CDR3 has 14 residues. V shed 3 bases and J shed 4 bases, with 12 bases lying between them. The V gene's germline CDR1 is LNHDA and CDR2 SQIVND (reference sequence). Written as DNA, the CDR3 is TGTGCCAGTAGTATTGGCACAGGTGCCTATGGCTACACCTTC. Protein: CASSIGTGAYGYTF.

As to this clone: The sample carries other DNA sequences with the same CDR3. The chain recombines TRBV5-1 with TRBJ2-7; TRBD1 aligns across 8 bases. The germline V gene encodes CDR1 SGHRS and CDR2 YFSETQ. This CDR3 is 14 amino acids long. Germline trimming cut 4 bases from V and 0 bases from J; bases unmatched to any gene: 3. The CDR3 is CASSRTGGSYEQYF. As DNA, the CDR3 is TGCGCCAGCAGCCGCACAGGGGGCTCCTACGAGCAGTACTTC. Using reference TRBV5-1 and TRBJ2-7 for the parts outside the CDR3, the full variable domain is KAGVTQTPRYLIKTRGQQVTLSCSPISGHRSVSWYQQTPGQGLQFLFEYFSETQRNKGNFPGRFSGRQFSNSRSEMNVSTLELGDSALYLCASSRTGGSYEQYFGPGTRLTVT.

The chain employs TRBV5-1 and TRBJ2-5, with 14 bases matching TRBD2. The J call may be mistaken, given a closer DNA end match to TRBJ2-7. Germline V gene sequence: CDR1 SGHRS, CDR2 YFSETQ. The CDR3 runs 16 residues. CDR3 sequence (DNA): TGCGCCAGCAGCATAGGGACTAGCGGGGGAATATACGAGCAGTACTTC. Translated: CASSIGTSGGIYEQYF.

The chain is built from TRBV7-9 and TRBJ1-5; D remains unclear. The CDR3 length is 13 residues. The V gene lost 1 base and the J gene lost 5 bases, with 6 bases spanning the gap. Germline V CDR1 and CDR2: SEHNR, FQNEAQ (reference sequence). The CDR3 sequence: CASSLVLDQPQHF. CDR3 nucleotide sequence: TGTGCCAGCAGCTTAGTACTGGATCAGCCCCAGCATTTT. The full variable domain, its missing parts supplied by reference TRBV7-9 and TRBJ1-5, is DTGVSQNPRHKITKRGQNVTFRCDPISEHNRLYWYRQTLGQGPEFLTYFQNEAQLEKSRLLSDRFSAERPKGSFSTLEIQRTEQGDSAMYLCASSLVLDQPQHFGDGTRLSIL.

The CDR3 region is CASSGIQSSYNSPLHF. CDR3 nucleotides: TGTGCCAGCAGTGGAATACAGAGCTCCTATAATTCACCCCTCCACTTT. This chain joins TRBV6-1 and TRBJ1-6, with D unclear. V dropped 4 bases and J dropped 0 bases, with 10 bases sitting between them. The germline CDR1 and CDR2 sequences are MNHNS and SASEGT. This CDR3 is 16 amino acids long.

This chain joins TRBV9 and TRBJ2-2; 12 positions agree with TRBD2. Germline CDR1 reads SGDLS; CDR2 reads YYNGEE. The CDR3 is 16 amino acids. After removal of 4 bases from V and 5 bases from J, the junction contained 6 bases not matched to a gene. The CDR3 DNA reads as TGTGCCAGCAGCTCCCGGACTAGCGGGAATACCGGGGAGCTGTTTTTT. Translated, it gives CASSSRTSGNTGELFF.

The chain recombines TRBV4-3 with TRBJ2-2, with D possibly TRBD2 on 5 matching bases. V was shortened by 3 bases and J by 6 bases, with 17 bases between the two germline ends. Germline values: CDR1 LGHNA, CDR2 YSLEER. The CDR3 spans 16 residues. The CDR3 nucleotides read TGCGCCAGCAGCCATCCGAAGGGTGCGAGGGCCGGGGAGCTGTTTTTT. Translating it yields CASSHPKGARAGELFF.

J is TRBJ1-1 and V is TRBV6-1; the D gene is possibly TRBD1 (6 bases). The CDR3 contains 14 residues. V was clipped by 6 bases and J by 4 bases, with 15 bases between them. CDR1 is MNHNS and CDR2 is SASEGT in the germline V gene. CDR3 in DNA: TGTGCCAGCAGCCCCTCAGGGGTTGGCACTGAAGCTTTCTTT. Protein sequence: CASSPSGVGTEAFF.

V gene TRBV9 combines with J gene TRBJ2-1; D is perhaps TRBD2 (6 bases). Germline V lookup: CDR1 SGDLS, CDR2 YYNGEE. The CDR3 runs 17 residues. Trimming took 0 bases from V and 9 from J, leaving 22 bases between them. As DNA, the CDR3 is TGTGCCAGCAGCGTAGCTACGAGGAGGGGCCTCGGTGGTGAGCAGTTCTTC. Its translation is CASSVATRRGLGGEQFF.

This clone was seen only once. The rearrangement uses TRBV4-1 and TRBJ2-2, with D possibly matching TRBD1 (6 bases). V dropped 1 base and J dropped 4 bases, with 7 bases sitting between them. The CDR3 is 14 amino acids. Germline V gene lookup returns CDR1 MGHRA and CDR2 YSYEKL. Here the CDR3 reads CASSQGGGTGELFF. In DNA, the CDR3 is TGCGCCAGCAGCCAAGGAGGGGGCACCGGGGAGCTGTTTTTT.

This chain connects TRBV5-4 to TRBJ2-4, with D hard to call. Germline V gene data show CDR1 as SGHNT and CDR2 as YYREEE (reference sequence). The CDR3 is 13 amino acids. V lost 4 bases and J 5 bases, leaving 10 bases between the germline ends. The CDR3 is CASSLGPENIQYF. The CDR3 DNA sequence: TGTGCCAGCAGCCTAGGTCCGGAAAACATTCAGTACTTC.